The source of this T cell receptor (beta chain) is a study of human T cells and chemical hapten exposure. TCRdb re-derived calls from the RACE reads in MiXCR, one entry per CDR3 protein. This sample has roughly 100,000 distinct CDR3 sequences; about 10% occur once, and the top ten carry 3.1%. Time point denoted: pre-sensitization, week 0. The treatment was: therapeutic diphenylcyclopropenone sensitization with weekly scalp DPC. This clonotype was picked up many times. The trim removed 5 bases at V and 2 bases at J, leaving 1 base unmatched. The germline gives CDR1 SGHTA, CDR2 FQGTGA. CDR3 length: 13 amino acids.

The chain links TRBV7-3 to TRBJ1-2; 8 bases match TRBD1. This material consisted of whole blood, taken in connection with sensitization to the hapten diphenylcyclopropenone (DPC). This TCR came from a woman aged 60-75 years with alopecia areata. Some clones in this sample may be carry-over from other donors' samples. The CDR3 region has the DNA TGTGCCAGCAGCCGGGACAGGAACTATGGCTACACCTTC. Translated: CASSRDRNYGYTF. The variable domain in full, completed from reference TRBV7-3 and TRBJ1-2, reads GAGVSQTPSNKVTEKGKYVELRCDPISGHTALYWYRQSLGQGPEFLIYFQGTGAADDSGLPNDRFFAVRPEGSVSTLKIQRTERGDSAVYLCASSRDRNYGYTFGSGTRLTVV.